The rows below give T cell receptor beta chains drawn from one sample of a study of shared T cell receptors in the human thymus. TCRdb's table, derived via immunoSEQ multiplex PCR, lists solely in-frame clones and lacks some. The sample comprises approximately 68,000 clones, about 95% of which are singletons, and less than 0.04% rests with the top ten. Sequences were obtained from thymocytes. Receptor source: a human donor. Both conserved end residues are part of each CDR3. D genes are given only for firm matches. Clone size is given for some rows only: seen once, a few or many times, or a class if the clone is expanded.

D gene	J gene	clone size	V gene	CDR3 DNA	CDR3 protein
.	TRBJ1-5	.	TRBV10-3	TGTGCCATCAGTGTGGGTAGGACGGTCAATCAGCCCCAGCATTTT	CAISVGRTVNQPQHF
.	TRBJ2-7	.	TRBV29-1	TGCAGCAATCCCCAGTGTCAGGCCCGGGGGGAGCAGTACTTC	CSNPQCQARGEQYF
TRBD1	TRBJ1-5	.	TRBV15	TGTGCCACCAGCCTTAGGGACAGGGGGCAAGATCAGCCCCAGCATTTT	CATSLRDRGQDQPQHF
.	TRBJ2-4	.	TRBV14	TGTGCCAGCAGCCAAGGTGGGAAACAGGGAGACAAAAACATTCAGTACTTC	CASSQGGKQGDKNIQYF
.	TRBJ2-7	.	TRBV4-1	TGCGCCAGCAGCCAAGATGGCAGGGGAGTTCACGAGCAGTACTTC	CASSQDGRGVHEQYF
TRBD1	TRBJ2-7	.	TRBV18	TGTGCCAGCTCACCACCCTATTCTACAGGGGGCTCTCAGGGCTACGAGCAGTACTTC	CASSPPYSTGGSQGYEQYF
.	TRBJ1-1	.	TRBV4-3	TGCGCCAGCAGCCAAGAATGGGCAATGAACACTGAAGCTTTCTTT	CASSQEWAMNTEAFF
.	TRBJ2-5	.	TRBV9	TGTGCCAGCAGCGTAGGGAGTAGCCCGCTGTACCAAGAGACCCAGTACTTC	CASSVGSSPLYQETQYF
.	TRBJ1-5	.	TRBV19	TGTGCCAGTAGTGGAGAAGGGTTGTGCACAATAAATCAGCCCCAGCATTTT	CASSGEGLCTINQPQHF
TRBD2	TRBJ2-7	.	TRBV28	TGTGCCAGTCAAAGGCTAGCGGGGATCTACGAGCAGTACTTC	CASQRLAGIYEQYF
.	TRBJ2-7	.	TRBV19	TGTGCCAGTAGTATAGTAGGGAAGGGCAGAAGTTCCTACGAGCAGTACTTC	CASSIVGKGRSSYEQYF
.	TRBJ1-5	.	TRBV10-1	TGCGCCAGCAGCTTAGGGGCATCCCGTAGCAATCAGCCCCAGCATTTT	CASSLGASRSNQPQHF
TRBD1	TRBJ2-5	.	TRBV4-3	TGCGCCAGCAGCCAAGAGGGTCAGGGGGCTGGAGAGACCCAGTACTTC	CASSQEGQGAGETQYF
TRBD2	TRBJ2-1	.	TRBV5-1	TGCGCCAGCAGCTTGATCCGGGGGGGCCTTAATGAGCAGTTCTTC	CASSLIRGGLNEQFF
.	TRBJ2-5	.	TRBV7-2	TGTGCCAGCAGCCCCGCGGTAACCCCCGGAGAGACCCAGTACTTC	CASSPAVTPGETQYF
.	TRBJ1-1	.	TRBV19	TGTGCCAGTAGTATAGGCACAGGTAAAAGGACTGAAGCTTTCTTT	CASSIGTGKRTEAFF
TRBD1	TRBJ2-6	once	TRBV18	TGTGCCAGCTCACCACGGGCGGGACAGGGTAGTTCTGGGGCCAACGTCCTGACTTTC	CASSPRAGQGSSGANVLTF
TRBD1	TRBJ1-2	.	TRBV27	TGTGCCAGCAGCCGGGGGACAGGGCCCGGCTACACCTTC	CASSRGTGPGYTF
TRBD2	TRBJ2-2	.	TRBV10-3	TGTGCCATCAGTGAGGAGCGGGGACCGCTGAACACCGGGGAGCTGTTTTTT	CAISEERGPLNTGELFF
.	TRBJ2-7	.	TRBV21-1	TGTGCCAGCAGCAGGGGGGACAGGGGTCCCCCTCCTCACTTC	CASSRGDRGPPPHF
TRBD2	TRBJ2-3	.	TRBV7-3	TGTGCCAGCAGCTTACTAGCGGGGAACCCAGATACGCAGTATTTT	CASSLLAGNPDTQYF
.	TRBJ1-2	.	TRBV7-2	TGTGCCAGCAGCTTAGGTAGGGCAGGGAGAAATGGCTACACCTTC	CASSLGRAGRNGYTF
TRBD1	TRBJ2-7	.	TRBV10-2	TGCGCCAGCAGTCTCAGGGGGCGGCCGATCCACTACGAGCAGTACTTC	CASSLRGRPIHYEQYF
.	TRBJ1-1	.	TRBV7-9	TGTGCCAGCCCAGGGCCGGGCAGCTATCACACTGAAGCTTTCTTT	CASPGPGSYHTEAFF
.	TRBJ1-3	.	TRBV5-6	TGTGCCAGCAGCTTTCGGGGGGTTACTGGAAACACCATATATTTT	CASSFRGVTGNTIYF
.	TRBJ1-2	.	TRBV27	TGTGCCAGCAGTTTACGGGGTAACTATGGCTACACCTTC	CASSLRGNYGYTF